Detailed here is one T cell receptor (beta chain). Germline V lookup: CDR1 LNHDA, CDR2 SQIVND (reference sequence). V was trimmed by 9 bases and J by 1 base, leaving 12 bases between them. The CDR3 is made up of 13 amino acids. The source of the sample is a study of T cell repertoires in cytomegalovirus infection. From the reads, TCRdb called clonotypes with MiXCR, one entry per CDR3 protein. The sample records some 100,000 distinct CDR3 sequences, 23% being singletons. The origin of this receptor is a human donor in good health (CMV status not recorded). Some clones in this sample may be carry-over from other donors' samples. The rearrangement links TRBV19 to TRBJ1-1; D is undetermined. The sequenced sample consisted of CD8+ T cells from PBMCs. The CDR3 spells CASHIFRNTEAFF. The DNA of the CDR3 is TGTGCCAGCCATATCTTCAGGAACACTGAAGCTTTCTTT.